This is a list of T cell receptor beta chains from one sample in a study of blood T cell repertoires in COVID-19. Clones were sequenced by immunoSEQ multiplex PCR, and TCRdb holds only the in-frame ones, with some missing. Among 150,000 or so clones listed, more than 75% were seen once. Sequenced: peripheral blood. These receptors came from a man aged 55 to 70 with active or convalescent COVID-19. CDR3s include the opening cysteine and the closing phenylalanine or tryptophan. The D gene is left open where the match is weak. Some rows have no size entry. The others give once, few or many, or a class for an expanded clone.

J gene: TRBJ1-4
clone size: -
V gene: TRBV9
D gene: -
CDR3 protein: CASSQTAANEKLFF
CDR3 DNA: TGTGCCAGCAGCCAAACGGCGGCTAATGAAAAACTGTTTTTT

J gene: TRBJ1-2
clone size: -
V gene: TRBV15
D gene: TRBD1
CDR3 protein: CATSRDRGWNYGYTF
CDR3 DNA: TGTGCCACCAGCAGAGACAGGGGGTGGAACTATGGCTACACCTTC

J gene: TRBJ2-5
clone size: -
V gene: TRBV11-2
D gene: -
CDR3 protein: CASSPRGAGTQYF
CDR3 DNA: TGTGCCAGCAGCCCCCGCGGGGCGGGAACCCAGTACTTC

J gene: TRBJ2-2
clone size: -
V gene: TRBV29-1
D gene: -
CDR3 protein: CSVDAGWTGELFF
CDR3 DNA: TGCAGCGTTGATGCGGGCTGGACCGGGGAGCTGTTTTTT

J gene: TRBJ1-2
clone size: -
V gene: TRBV28
D gene: TRBD1
CDR3 protein: CASSYGTANYGYTF
CDR3 DNA: TGTGCCAGCAGTTATGGGACAGCTAACTATGGCTACACCTTC

J gene: TRBJ2-1
clone size: -
V gene: TRBV28
D gene: -
CDR3 protein: CASSRRAGYEQFF
CDR3 DNA: TGTGCCAGCAGCCGGAGGGCCGGGTATGAGCAGTTCTTC

J gene: TRBJ2-1
clone size: -
V gene: TRBV7-2
D gene: -
CDR3 protein: CASSTDIEQFF
CDR3 DNA: TGTGCCAGCAGCACCGACATTGAGCAGTTCTTC

J gene: TRBJ2-1
clone size: -
V gene: TRBV7-9
D gene: -
CDR3 protein: CASSLGVSVDNEQFF
CDR3 DNA: TGTGCCAGCAGCTTAGGGGTTAGCGTAGACAATGAGCAGTTCTTC

J gene: TRBJ1-1
clone size: -
V gene: TRBV2
D gene: -
CDR3 protein: CASNREEAFF
CDR3 DNA: TGTGCCAGCAATCGAGAGGAAGCTTTCTTT

J gene: TRBJ2-2
clone size: few
V gene: TRBV24-1
D gene: TRBD1
CDR3 protein: CATSDWGTGNTGELFF
CDR3 DNA: TGTGCCACCAGTGATTGGGGGACAGGTAACACCGGGGAGCTGTTTTTT

J gene: TRBJ2-2
clone size: few
V gene: TRBV24-1
D gene: -
CDR3 protein: CATKTTNTGELFF
CDR3 DNA: TGTGCCACCAAGACAACGAACACCGGGGAGCTGTTTTTT

J gene: TRBJ2-3
clone size: -
V gene: TRBV7-3
D gene: TRBD2
CDR3 protein: CASSAAGLAGADTQYF
CDR3 DNA: TGTGCCAGCAGCGCCGCGGGACTAGCGGGAGCAGATACGCAGTATTTT

J gene: TRBJ2-7
clone size: -
V gene: TRBV29-1
D gene: TRBD2
CDR3 protein: CSVEDRQGAPSGRAREQYF
CDR3 DNA: TGCAGCGTTGAGGACCGCCAGGGGGCGCCTAGCGGGAGGGCGCGGGAGCAGTACTTC

J gene: TRBJ1-2
clone size: -
V gene: TRBV6-2/TRBV6-3
D gene: -
CDR3 protein: CASSQTGYGYTF
CDR3 DNA: TGTGCCAGCAGTCAGACAGGTTATGGCTACACCTTC

J gene: TRBJ2-1
clone size: -
V gene: TRBV4-2
D gene: -
CDR3 protein: CASSQGGAGNEQFF
CDR3 DNA: TGTGCCAGCAGCCAAGGGGGCGCGGGAAATGAGCAGTTCTTC

J gene: TRBJ2-6
clone size: -
V gene: TRBV7-9
D gene: -
CDR3 protein: CASSPRGWTGANVLTF
CDR3 DNA: TGTGCCAGCAGCCCCCGGGGGTGGACTGGGGCCAACGTCCTGACTTTC

J gene: TRBJ1-2
clone size: -
V gene: TRBV28
D gene: -
CDR3 protein: CASTSGGIANYGYTF
CDR3 DNA: TGTGCCAGCACCTCGGGAGGGATCGCTAACTATGGCTACACCTTC

J gene: TRBJ1-5
clone size: -
V gene: TRBV7-8
D gene: -
CDR3 protein: CASSSQQGGSNQPQHF
CDR3 DNA: TGTGCCAGCAGCTCCCAACAGGGTGGGAGCAATCAGCCCCAGCATTTT

J gene: TRBJ2-5
clone size: -
V gene: TRBV2
D gene: TRBD1
CDR3 protein: CASSGTGEHQETQYF
CDR3 DNA: TGTGCCAGCAGTGGGACAGGAGAACACCAAGAGACCCAGTACTTC

J gene: TRBJ2-7
clone size: -
V gene: TRBV14
D gene: -
CDR3 protein: CASSQVGASSYEQYF
CDR3 DNA: TGTGCCAGCAGCCAAGTTGGGGCGAGCTCCTACGAGCAGTACTTC

J gene: TRBJ1-1
clone size: many
V gene: TRBV7-9
D gene: TRBD1
CDR3 protein: CASSAYRGRGTEAFF
CDR3 DNA: TGTGCCAGCAGCGCATACAGGGGGAGGGGGACTGAAGCTTTCTTT

J gene: TRBJ2-7
clone size: few
V gene: TRBV5-5
D gene: TRBD1
CDR3 protein: CASSLALAGGKNEQYF
CDR3 DNA: TGTGCCAGCAGCTTGGCCTTAGCAGGGGGTAAAAACGAGCAGTACTTC

J gene: TRBJ2-5
clone size: few
V gene: TRBV7-3
D gene: -
CDR3 protein: CASSPGTLYQETQYF
CDR3 DNA: TGTGCCAGCAGCCCAGGCACCTTGTACCAAGAGACCCAGTACTTC

J gene: TRBJ2-3
clone size: -
V gene: TRBV19
D gene: -
CDR3 protein: CASKLRREADTQYF
CDR3 DNA: TGTGCCAGTAAACTTCGCAGAGAGGCAGATACGCAGTATTTT

J gene: TRBJ2-3
clone size: -
V gene: TRBV3-1/TRBV3-2
D gene: TRBD2
CDR3 protein: CASSQNGGRATDTQYF
CDR3 DNA: TGTGCCAGCAGCCAAAATGGCGGGAGGGCCACAGATACGCAGTATTTT

J gene: TRBJ2-7
clone size: -
V gene: TRBV4-2
D gene: -
CDR3 protein: CASSSSGGSNYEQYF
CDR3 DNA: TGTGCCAGCAGCTCCTCCGGAGGTTCCAACTACGAGCAGTACTTC

J gene: TRBJ1-5
clone size: -
V gene: TRBV7-2
D gene: -
CDR3 protein: CASSFGSGGSGRQPQHF
CDR3 DNA: TGTGCCAGCAGCTTTGGGAGCGGGGGAAGTGGGAGGCAGCCCCAGCATTTT

J gene: TRBJ2-4
clone size: -
V gene: TRBV6-5
D gene: TRBD1
CDR3 protein: CASRTTGQANIQYF
CDR3 DNA: TGTGCCAGCAGGACCACGGGACAGGCAAACATTCAGTACTTC

J gene: TRBJ2-3
clone size: once
V gene: TRBV7-2
D gene: -
CDR3 protein: CASSGQLTDTQYF
CDR3 DNA: TGTGCCAGCAGCGGACAGCTCACAGATACGCAGTATTTT

J gene: TRBJ2-7
clone size: -
V gene: TRBV5-6
D gene: TRBD2
CDR3 protein: CASSSDLGLAGYEQYF
CDR3 DNA: TGTGCCAGCAGCTCCGACCTGGGACTAGCGGGATACGAGCAGTACTTC

J gene: TRBJ1-1
clone size: -
V gene: TRBV10-3
D gene: TRBD1
CDR3 protein: CAIGVLEGASTEAFF
CDR3 DNA: TGTGCCATCGGAGTTTTGGAGGGGGCTTCAACTGAAGCTTTCTTT

J gene: TRBJ1-1
clone size: -
V gene: TRBV27
D gene: -
CDR3 protein: CASSLRTEYGAFF
CDR3 DNA: TGTGCCAGTTCCTTGAGGACAGAGTATGGGGCTTTCTTT

J gene: TRBJ2-5
clone size: -
V gene: TRBV5-4
D gene: TRBD2
CDR3 protein: CASRQGLAGGGRETQYF
CDR3 DNA: TGTGCCAGCAGACAAGGACTAGCGGGAGGGGGCCGGGAGACCCAGTACTTC

J gene: TRBJ2-1
clone size: once
V gene: TRBV4-1
D gene: -
CDR3 protein: CASSQDPGAYNEQFF
CDR3 DNA: TGCGCCAGCAGCCAAGACCCCGGGGCCTACAATGAGCAGTTCTTC